The sequence of this T cell receptor (beta chain) was determined in a study of neurological immune-mediated disorders. TCRdb analysed the 5' RACE reads with MiXCR anew, one entry per CDR3 protein. The sample includes 72,000 or so distinct CDR3 sequences, about 15% of them seen just once. This CDR3 has 13 residues. Germline lookup yields CDR1 SEHNR and CDR2 FQNEAQ (reference sequence). Concerning this clonotype itself: A much more abundant neighbour one base away suggests this may be a read error.

The unsorted libraries had their origin in 2 million PBMCs stored at -80 C. The rearrangement joins TRBV7-9 to TRBJ1-1; 8 nucleotides match TRBD1. This clonotype originated in a woman aged 40 to 49 in good health. Sequences were obtained from PBMCs. The CDR3 sequence is CVSSDRGNTEAFF. The CDR3 coding sequence is TGTGTCAGCAGTGACAGGGGGAACACTGAAGCTTTCTTT.